What follows are 7 T cell receptor beta chains derived from one specimen sequenced in a study of T cells in Graves' hyperthyroidism and ophthalmopathy. TCR beta CDR3 regions were amplified from RNA transcripts. Carried out on the TCR CDR3, a first-round RT-PCR used the HTBI primer set. TCRdb independently ran MiXCR on the multiplex PCR reads; one entry per CDR3 protein. The sample yields about 210,000 distinct CDR3 sequences, roughly a sixth seen once. Sequencing used blood. The receptors originated from a man aged 45-65 years with Graves' hyperthyroidism.

J is TRBJ1-3 and V is TRBV5-1; perhaps TRBD1 as D (5 bases). The germline gives CDR1 SGHRS, CDR2 YFSETQ. CDR3 size: 15 residues. Between the trimmed V and J ends, which lost 3 bases and 1 base, there was a span of 11 bases. DNA for the CDR3: TGCGCCAGCAGCTGGGTTACAGGATCTGGAAACACCATATATTTT. Protein sequence: CASSWVTGSGNTIYF.

This chain links TRBV28 with TRBJ2-7, with 8 bases that match TRBD2. From germline, CDR1 is MDHEN and CDR2 SYDVKM. V was pared by 6 bases and J by 2 bases, with 12 bases of the junction left unmatched. The CDR3 covers 16 residues. CDR3 sequence (DNA): TGTGCCAGCAGCCGGAGCGGGGGAGAGCTAACCTACGAGCAGTACTTC. Translation: CASSRSGGELTYEQYF.

This clonotype was counted many times. The genes are TRBV20-1 and TRBJ2-5, with D hard to call. The CDR3 contains 13 residues. V shed 3 bases and J shed 5 bases, with 13 bases lying between them. Germline V gene lookup returns CDR1 DFQATT and CDR2 SNEGSKA (reference sequence). In nucleotides, the CDR3 is TGCAGTGCTAGGTCGGGTTGGGGTGAGACCCAGTACTTC. This codes for CSARSGWGETQYF.

This chain connects TRBV6-2 or TRBV6-3 to TRBJ2-2, with D possibly matching TRBD2 (6 bases). V was trimmed by 7 bases and J by 4 bases, leaving 16 bases between them. The CDR3 is made up of 15 amino acids. The germline gives CDR1 MNHEY, CDR2 SVGEGT. The CDR3 sequence: CASNTLRGFTGELFF. In nucleotides, the CDR3 is TGTGCCAGCAACACCCTCCGGGGGTTCACCGGGGAGCTGTTTTTT.

This clonotype was recorded at least ten times. The J gene is TRBJ2-3, the V gene TRBV7-9, with no clear D. Germline assignment: CDR1 SEHNR and CDR2 FQNEAQ (reference sequence). This CDR3 spans 13 amino acids. V dropped 4 bases and J dropped 7 bases, with 12 bases sitting between them. The CDR3 region is CASSSPAGNTQYF. In DNA form, the CDR3 reads TGTGCCAGCAGCTCCCCGGCTGGGAATACGCAGTATTTT.

This chain links TRBV6-5 with TRBJ1-6, with D tentatively TRBD1 (5 bases). CDR1 is MNHEY and CDR2 is SVGAGI in the germline V gene. Trimming shortened V by 0 bases and J by 10 bases, and 16 bases separated the two germline ends. This CDR3 is 16 amino acids long. CDR3 nucleotides: TGTGCCAGCAGTTACTCGACCCCAGGGTATAGCTCACCCCTCCACTTT. Protein sequence: CASSYSTPGYSSPLHF.

V and J are TRBV29-1 and TRBJ2-7; the D call may be TRBD1 or TRBD2 (5 bases each). Per the germline V gene, CDR1 is SQVTM and CDR2 is ANQGSEA. Trimming removed 7 bases from V and 4 bases from J, with 11 bases in between. The CDR3 extends over 11 amino acids. CDR3 protein: CSAIREYEQYF. The DNA of the CDR3 is TGCAGCGCCATCAGGGAGTACGAGCAGTACTTC.